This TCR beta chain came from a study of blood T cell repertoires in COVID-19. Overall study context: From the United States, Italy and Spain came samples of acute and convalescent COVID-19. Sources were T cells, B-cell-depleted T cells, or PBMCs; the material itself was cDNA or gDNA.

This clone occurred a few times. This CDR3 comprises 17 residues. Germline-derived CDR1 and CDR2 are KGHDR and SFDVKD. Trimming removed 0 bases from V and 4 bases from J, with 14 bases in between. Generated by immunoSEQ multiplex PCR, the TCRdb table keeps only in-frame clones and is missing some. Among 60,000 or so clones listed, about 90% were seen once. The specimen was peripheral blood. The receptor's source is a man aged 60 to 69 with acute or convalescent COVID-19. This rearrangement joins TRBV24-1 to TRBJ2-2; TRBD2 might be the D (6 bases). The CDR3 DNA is TGTGCCACCAGTGATTTGAAGTCAGGCGGGGTCACCGGGGAGCTGTTTTTT. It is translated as CATSDLKSGGVTGELFF.